This TCR beta chain was recorded in a study of blood T cell repertoires in COVID-19. Across the whole study: Acute and convalescent COVID-19 specimens originated in the United States, Italy and Spain. T cells, B-cell-depleted T cells, or PBMCs provided the cDNA or gDNA that served as material.

This table comes from immunoSEQ multiplex PCR, and its TCRdb copy is limited to in-frame clones, with some not included. The data hold around 67,000 clones, with about 80% observed a single time. CDR3 length: 18 residues. V and J are TRBV21-1 and TRBJ2-7; the table names TRBD1, a call not compared with the DNA. TRBV21-1 is described as a pseudogene. The sequenced sample consisted of peripheral blood. The receptor's source is a woman between 65 and 79 years old with acute or convalescent COVID-19. CDR3 amino acids: CASSIRDRGPSSSYEQYF. The CDR3 coding sequence is TGTGCCAGCAGCATCCGGGACAGGGGACCCTCGAGCTCCTACGAGCAGTACTTC.